Listed below are T cell receptor beta chains from one sample, sequenced in a study of siplizumab effects on memory and regulatory T cells. Profiled with immunoSEQ multiplex PCR; TCRdb holds only in-frame clones, not every one. This table has about 100,000 clones, more than 90% appearing once. Sequenced sample: CD4+ T cells sorted from blood. All receptors derive from a human donor in good health. Some clones in this sample may be carry-over from other donors' samples. The CDR3 runs from the conserved cysteine through the conserved F or W. D genes are given only for firm matches. For some rows the clone size is stated as once, few or many, or as a class when expanded; others skip it.

V gene	J gene	clone size	D gene	CDR3 DNA	CDR3 protein
TRBV27	TRBJ2-2	.	TRBD2	TGTGCCAGCAGTTTAGCGGGAGGGGGGACCGGGGAGCTGTTTTTT	CASSLAGGGTGELFF
TRBV19	TRBJ2-2	.	TRBD1	TGTGCCAGTAGCGCGACAGGGTCCGGGGAGCTGTTTTTT	CASSATGSGELFF
TRBV7-8	TRBJ2-1	once	TRBD2	TGTGCCAGCAGCCAGGACAGCGGGAGTAGCAATGAGCAGTTCTTC	CASSQDSGSSNEQFF
TRBV19	TRBJ2-3	once	TRBD1	TGTGCCAGTAGTATGGACAGGGGCGGCACAGATACGCAGTATTTT	CASSMDRGGTDTQYF
TRBV25-1	TRBJ1-4	.	.	TGTGCCAGCAGCTATGTCCAGGAAGAAAAACTGTTTTTT	CASSYVQEEKLFF
TRBV9	TRBJ2-5	.	.	TGTGCCAGCAGCGTCGCCACCGGGACTTCACAAGAGACCCAGTACTTC	CASSVATGTSQETQYF
TRBV25-1	TRBJ2-7	.	.	TGTGCCAGCAGTCTAAGAGGGATAGAATCCTCTTACGAGCAGTACTTC	CASSLRGIESSYEQYF
TRBV5-1	TRBJ1-1	few	.	TGCGCCAGCAGCCTGGCAGGGAGCACTGAAGCTTTCTTT	CASSLAGSTEAFF
TRBV6-1	TRBJ2-7	.	TRBD2	TGTGCCAGCAGTGCCTACCCGGGGGGGGGCAACTCCTACGAGCAGTACTTC	CASSAYPGGGNSYEQYF
TRBV4-1	TRBJ2-7	.	.	TGCGCCAGCAGCCTTAATACCGGGTCCCCGAAGGACGAGCAGTACTTC	CASSLNTGSPKDEQYF
TRBV27	TRBJ2-1	.	TRBD2	TGTGCCAGCAGTCTAGCGGGAGGGCCTGGTGAGCAGTTCTTC	CASSLAGGPGEQFF
TRBV4-1	TRBJ2-1	.	.	TGCGCCAGCAGCCAACCATCTAGGGATGAGCAGTTCTTC	CASSQPSRDEQFF
TRBV5-1	TRBJ2-2	.	.	TGCGCCAGCAGAGATAGCGGAAACACCGGGGAGCTGTTTTTT	CASRDSGNTGELFF
TRBV5-4	TRBJ2-3	.	.	TGTGCCAGCAGCTTGGCATTGGCTAGCACAGATACGCAGTATTTT	CASSLALASTDTQYF
TRBV19	TRBJ1-2	.	TRBD1	TGTGCCAGTAGTATCGTTAAACAGGGGGCGCGCGGCTACACCTTC	CASSIVKQGARGYTF
TRBV28	TRBJ2-1	.	.	TGTGCCAGCAATCGATACAATGAGCAGTTCTTC	CASNRYNEQFF
TRBV28	TRBJ1-5	.	.	TGTGCCAGCACCAAGTGGGGGGCCCATCAGCCCCAGCATTTT	CASTKWGAHQPQHF
TRBV6-1	TRBJ2-1	.	.	TGTGCCAGCGGCGGGCTTAGGGGAGGATACAATGAGCAGTTCTTC	CASGGLRGGYNEQFF
TRBV4-1	TRBJ2-5	.	TRBD1	TGCGCCAGCAGCCAAGGGCATGGGACAGGGCAAGAGACCCAGTACTTC	CASSQGHGTGQETQYF
TRBV29-1	TRBJ2-1	.	.	TGCAGCTCGACGAGACGAAGCTCCTACAATGAGCAGTTCTTC	CSSTRRSSYNEQFF
TRBV28	TRBJ2-5	.	.	TGTGCCAGCAGAATACAAGAGACCCAGTACTTC	CASRIQETQYF
TRBV7-3	TRBJ2-1	.	TRBD2	TGTGCCAGCAGCCGGACTAGTGGACCCCTCGCAGAGCAGTTCTTC	CASSRTSGPLAEQFF
TRBV28	TRBJ2-3	.	.	TGTGCCAGCAGTTTCGCCCGACGGGGAGATACGCAGTATTTT	CASSFARRGDTQYF
TRBV6-5	TRBJ2-1	few	TRBD1	TGTGCCAGCTCTAGTCTGGACAGGGGCCACAATGAGCAGTTCTTC	CASSSLDRGHNEQFF
TRBV6-1	TRBJ2-7	.	TRBD2	TGTGCCAGCACCCCCCGGGGGGTTCTTAACGAGCAGTACTTC	CASTPRGVLNEQYF
TRBV7-3	TRBJ2-1	.	TRBD2	TGTGCCAGCAGCTTAGGACTAGCGTCTGAGCAGTTCTTC	CASSLGLASEQFF
TRBV7-9	TRBJ2-5	.	.	TGTGCCAGCAGCTTAGTAGGGTCCCAAGAGACCCAGTACTTC	CASSLVGSQETQYF
TRBV2	TRBJ1-1	.	.	TGTGCCAGCAGTGGTAGGACAGCGAACACTGAAGCTTTCTTT	CASSGRTANTEAFF
TRBV7-3	TRBJ2-1	.	TRBD2	TGTGCCAGCAGCACGACTTCGACTAGCGGGAAGGGTGAGCAGTTCTTC	CASSTTSTSGKGEQFF
TRBV2	TRBJ1-2	.	.	TGTGCCCGCAGTACGGGTAACTATGCCTACACCTTC	CARSTGNYAYTF
TRBV27	TRBJ2-6	.	TRBD1	TGTGCCAGCAGTCCCCGTGACCCGGGACAGCTCTCTGGGGCCAACGTCCTGACTTTC	CASSPRDPGQLSGANVLTF
TRBV10-3	TRBJ2-7	once	TRBD1	TGTGCCAGCGGGGACAGGGTCCAGGAGCAGTACTTC	CASGDRVQEQYF
TRBV19	TRBJ2-2	.	.	TGTGCCAGTAAACATCCCCGGGACCCGGGCAACACCGGGGAGCTGTTTTTT	CASKHPRDPGNTGELFF
TRBV29-1	TRBJ2-3	once	TRBD1	TGCAGCGGTTACAAGGGGGCTGAGGATACGCAGTATTTT	CSGYKGAEDTQYF
TRBV20-1	TRBJ2-7	few	.	TGCAGTGCCGAGGGGCTCTACGAGCAGTACTTC	CSAEGLYEQYF
TRBV6-5	TRBJ1-5	.	.	TGTGCCAGCAGTGAAGTTCAGCCCCAGCATTTT	CASSEVQPQHF
TRBV6-5	TRBJ1-1	.	.	TGTGCCAGCAGAGCACAGAACACTGAAGCTTTCTTT	CASRAQNTEAFF
TRBV18	TRBJ2-2	.	TRBD2	TGTGCCAGCTCACCTCCTCTAGCGGCGAACACCGGGGAGCTGTTTTTT	CASSPPLAANTGELFF
TRBV2	TRBJ2-3	.	TRBD2	TGTGCCAGCAGCCAGCTTAGCGGGAGGGTGTCAGATACGCAGTATTTT	CASSQLSGRVSDTQYF
TRBV5-1	TRBJ2-2	once	.	TGCGCCAGCAGCTTGGTTGGGGACCCGTGGGAGCTGTTTTTT	CASSLVGDPWELFF
TRBV15	TRBJ1-1	.	TRBD1	TGTGCCACCAGCAGAGGTGGGACAGGCAATCAGAACACTGAAGCTTTCTTT	CATSRGGTGNQNTEAFF
TRBV6-5	TRBJ1-2	.	.	TGTGCCAGCACCCTAATGGGATGGAGGGACTATGGCTACACCTTC	CASTLMGWRDYGYTF
TRBV18	TRBJ1-1	.	.	TGTGCCAGCTCTAACCGCCCACCGGGGCCCAAGAACACTGAAGCTTTCTTT	CASSNRPPGPKNTEAFF
TRBV10-1	TRBJ2-3	.	.	TGCGCCAGCAGTGATAGACAGGGAGGTGCAGATACGCAGTATTTT	CASSDRQGGADTQYF
TRBV6-1	TRBJ2-2	.	.	TGTGCCAGCAGGATCGGCGAGATCGGGGAGCTGTTTTTT	CASRIGEIGELFF
TRBV19	TRBJ2-2	.	TRBD2	TGTGCCAGTAGGAAGCGGGAGGGCACCGGGGAGCTGTTTTTT	CASRKREGTGELFF